This TCR beta chain was sequenced in a study of blood T cell repertoires in COVID-19. Across the whole study: Sites across the United States, Italy and Spain contributed samples from acute and convalescent COVID-19. PBMCs, B-cell-depleted T cells, or T cells were the source of the cDNA or gDNA that made up the material.

While infection was still active, Seattle patients were enrolled and then followed longitudinally. Authors' methods: By means of reference gene primer amplification, nucleated cell counts were estimated. TCRdb keeps only in-frame clones here, not all; method: immunoSEQ multiplex PCR. The DNA was the basis for D and trimming; V, J and clone size are from that table. Among about 76,000 clones listed, around 83% were seen once. Germline loops: CDR1 MGHRA, CDR2 YSYEKL. The CDR3 loop spans 15 amino acids. V lost 0 bases, J lost 0 bases, and 6 bases lay in between. The TCR originated in a man in his 60s with COVID-19, enrolled during active disease. Sequenced input: peripheral blood. The chain couples TRBV4-1 to TRBJ1-3, with D hard to call. CDR3 in DNA: TGCGCCAGCAGCCAAGATTCCGGCTCTGGAAACACCATATATTTT. The encoded protein is CASSQDSGSGNTIYF.